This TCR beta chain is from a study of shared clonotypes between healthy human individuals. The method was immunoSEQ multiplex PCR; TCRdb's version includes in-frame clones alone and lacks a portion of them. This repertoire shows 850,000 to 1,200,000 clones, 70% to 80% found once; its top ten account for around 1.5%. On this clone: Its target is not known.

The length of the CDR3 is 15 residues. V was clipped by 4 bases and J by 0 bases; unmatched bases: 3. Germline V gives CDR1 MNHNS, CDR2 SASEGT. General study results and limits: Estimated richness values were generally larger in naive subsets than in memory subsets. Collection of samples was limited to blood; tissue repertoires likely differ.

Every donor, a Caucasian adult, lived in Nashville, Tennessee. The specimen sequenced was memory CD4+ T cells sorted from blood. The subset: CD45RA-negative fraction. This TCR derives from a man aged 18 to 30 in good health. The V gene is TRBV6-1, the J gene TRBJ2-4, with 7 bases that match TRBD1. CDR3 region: CASSVTGVAKNIQYF. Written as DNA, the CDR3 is TGTGCCAGCAGTGTAACAGGGGTAGCCAAAAACATTCAGTACTTC.